Below, 30 T cell receptor beta chains from the same sample are listed, as sequenced in a study of T-cell memory formation after mild COVID-19. TCRdb independently ran MiXCR on the 5' RACE reads; one entry per CDR3 protein. This sample has approximately 580,000 distinct CDR3 sequences; about a fifth occur once, and the top ten carry under 15%. The specimen was PBMCs or a T cell subset sorted from them (not recorded which). All receptors come from an adult woman who had mild COVID-19 (a few samples of this study predate the infection). Cell type and time point are not known.

The chain combines TRBV6-5 with TRBJ1-2; D is undetermined. The length of the CDR3 is 14 residues. Germline-derived CDR1 and CDR2 are MNHEY and SVGAGI. Trimming stripped 0 bases from V and 1 base from J, with 6 bases between. The CDR3 bases are TGTGCCAGCAGTTACTCGAGCAGTAACTATGGCTACACCTTC. Translation gives CASSYSSSNYGYTF.

This clonotype was found many times. This chain uses TRBV5-1 with TRBJ1-2; TRBD1 might be the D (5 bases). V lost 5 bases and J lost 8, with 10 bases in between. The CDR3 length is 11 residues. CDR1 and CDR2 from the germline V gene are SGHRS and YFSETQ. The CDR3 DNA reads as TGCGCCAGCAGGGCAGAGGGGGGCTACACCTTC. Translating it yields CASRAEGGYTF.

This clonotype was counted a few times. The chain combines TRBV5-1 with TRBJ2-2, with 11 nucleotides matching TRBD2. The CDR3 sequence is 18 residues long. Unmatched junction bases numbered 9, after V lost 3 bases and J lost 2 bases. Germline lookup yields CDR1 SGHRS and CDR2 YFSETQ. CDR3 residues: CASSSLGLAGRNTGELFF. CDR3 DNA sequence: TGCGCCAGCAGCTCCCTCGGACTAGCGGGCAGAAACACCGGGGAGCTGTTTTTT.

In its sample, this clonotype was seen a few times. The rearrangement joins TRBV5-1 to TRBJ2-2; possibly TRBD2 for D (6 bases). V lost 8 bases and J 0 bases, leaving 20 bases between the germline ends. Germline assignment: CDR1 SGHRS and CDR2 YFSETQ. This CDR3 comprises 17 residues. CDR3 loop: CASGLKAGRSNTGELFF. The CDR3 DNA is TGCGCCAGTGGCCTGAAGGCGGGACGGTCGAACACCGGGGAGCTGTTTTTT.

This clonotype was detected a few times. V and J are TRBV20-1 and TRBJ1-6; D is perhaps TRBD1 (5 bases). The V end was cut by 7 bases, the J end by 7 bases, with 20 bases between. This CDR3 spans 15 amino acids. Germline V CDR1 and CDR2: DFQATT, SNEGSKA (reference sequence). The CDR3 region is CSVSKGGRGNSPLHF. The CDR3 DNA is TGCAGTGTTTCAAAAGGAGGGCGGGGGAATTCACCCCTCCACTTT.

This sequence joins TRBV24-1 and TRBJ2-1, with a weak D call TRBD1 (6 bases). Per the germline V gene, CDR1 is KGHDR and CDR2 is SFDVKD. Trimming took off 8 bases at V and 4 bases at J, with 11 bases between the two ends. CDR3 size: 13 residues. The CDR3 sequence is CATMDSTYNEQFF. CDR3 DNA sequence: TGTGCCACCATGGACAGCACATACAATGAGCAGTTCTTC.

The rearrangement uses TRBV5-6 and TRBJ1-2; D gene ambiguous. This CDR3 spans 17 amino acids. The germline V gene encodes CDR1 SGHDT and CDR2 YYEEEE. V lost 0 bases and J 5 bases, leaving 20 bases between the germline ends. CDR3 sequence reads: CASSLEVSGLGSYGYTF. CDR3 bases: TGTGCCAGCAGCTTGGAAGTGAGCGGCTTAGGCTCTTATGGCTACACCTTC.

This clonotype came up a few times. The chain carries TRBV20-1 and TRBJ2-5; D is uncertain. Germline-derived CDR1 and CDR2 are DFQATT and SNEGSKA (reference sequence). There are 14 residues in the CDR3. V lost 5 bases and J lost 7, with 20 bases in between. CDR3 sequence (DNA): TGCAGTGCTCCACGTGACGGAACCCTTGGGACCCAGTACTTC. The encoded protein is CSAPRDGTLGTQYF.

This clonotype turned up a few times. The chain's CDR3 is CASSLDPGRSYGYTF. For the CDR3, the DNA is TGCGCCAGCAGCTTGGACCCGGGGAGGAGCTATGGCTACACCTTC. The chain links TRBV5-1 to TRBJ1-2, with unresolved D. V lost 0 bases, J lost 4 bases, and 13 bases lay in between. Per germline, CDR1 SGHRS and CDR2 YFSETQ. There are 15 residues in the CDR3.

This clonotype appeared a few times. The genes are TRBV29-1 and TRBJ2-7; weak D call: TRBD1 (5 bases). This CDR3 is 12 amino acids long. V shed 1 base and J shed 6 bases, with 10 bases lying between them. CDR1 is SQVTM, CDR2 ANQGSEA, per germline. The CDR3 sequence: CSVEGSQGEQYF. The CDR3 DNA follows: TGCAGCGTTGAAGGGTCGCAGGGCGAGCAGTACTTC.

V is TRBV10-3 and J is TRBJ1-4, with D possibly matching TRBD1 (5 bases). Between the trimmed V and J ends, which lost 0 bases and 5 bases, there was a span of 10 bases. From germline, CDR1 is ENHRY and CDR2 SYGVKD. The length of the CDR3 is 15 residues. This chain's CDR3 is CAISESGRTNEKLFF. CDR3 DNA sequence: TGTGCCATCAGTGAGTCGGGACGGACGAATGAAAAACTGTTTTTT.

This chain uses TRBV15 with TRBJ2-7; TRBD2 is a possible D gene (6 bases). CDR1 LNHNV and CDR2 YYDKDF come from the germline V gene (reference sequence). Trimming pared 3 bases from V and 6 bases from J, leaving 21 bases between. The CDR3 runs to 16 residues. The CDR3 DNA follows: TGTGCCACCAGCAGCAAGAAAGGGACTGGCTCTTTCGAGCAGTACTTC. Translated: CATSSKKGTGSFEQYF.

Only a few counts were recorded for this clonotype. This chain links TRBV27 with TRBJ2-7; no reliable D call. CDR1 and CDR2 (germline): MNHEY, SMNVEV (reference sequence). V lost 7 bases, J lost 1 base, and 14 bases lay in between. The CDR3 has 14 amino acids. CDR3 DNA sequence: TGTGCCAGCACCCCGGCGCACAGATCCTACGAGCAGTACTTC. Translation gives CASTPAHRSYEQYF.

This clonotype was seen a few times. The rearrangement uses TRBV7-9 and TRBJ1-2; no clear D gene. The germline CDR1 and CDR2 sequences are SEHNR and FQNEAQ (reference sequence). The CDR3 covers 15 residues. With 5 bases removed from V and 0 bases from J, the gap between germline ends came to 13 bases. For the CDR3, the DNA is TGTGCCAGCAGCACCCACAGAACCTCTAACTATGGCTACACCTTC. It encodes CASSTHRTSNYGYTF.

This clonotype was seen ten or more times. The gene calls are TRBV5-6 and TRBJ2-3; D remains ambiguous. With 2 bases removed from V and 3 bases from J, the gap between germline ends came to 7 bases. The germline V gene encodes CDR1 SGHDT and CDR2 YYEEEE. This CDR3 has 13 amino acids. CDR3 DNA sequence: TGTGCCAGCAGCTTCGTGGCTACAGATACGCAGTATTTT. Translated, it gives CASSFVATDTQYF.

This clonotype was counted only a few times. The V gene is TRBV14, the J gene TRBJ2-3, with D perhaps TRBD2 (6 bases). V was shortened by 5 bases and J by 2 bases, with 14 bases between the two germline ends. The V gene's germline CDR1 is SGHDN and CDR2 FVKESK. CDR3 length equals 15 residues. Here the CDR3 reads CASSFGLSATDTQYF. The CDR3 DNA reads TGTGCCAGCAGCTTCGGACTATCCGCCACAGATACGCAGTATTTT.

A few counts support this clonotype. The CDR3 is CASSPGLAGRKGEQFF. The CDR3 DNA sequence: TGTGCCAGCAGTCCAGGGCTAGCGGGGCGAAAGGGTGAGCAGTTCTTC. The rearrangement joins TRBV12-3 or TRBV12-4 to TRBJ2-1; TRBD2 agrees at 9 bases. The CDR3 is 16 amino acids. J lost 9 bases, V lost 5 bases, and 14 bases had no gene match.

The CDR3 reads CASSLEAGTSGGGDTQYF. Here the CDR3 DNA reads TGTGCCAGCAGTTTAGAGGCCGGGACTAGCGGGGGGGGTGATACGCAGTATTTT. The rearrangement uses TRBV12-3 or TRBV12-4 and TRBJ2-3; 16 positions match TRBD2. The V segment lost 1 base and the J segment 6 bases; nucleotides outside the gene matches: 7. CDR3 length equals 18 residues.

J is TRBJ2-7 and V is TRBV9; D not resolved. The CDR3 runs to 13 residues. The V gene's germline CDR1 is SGDLS and CDR2 YYNGEE. V lost 1 base and J lost 2, with 7 bases in between. CDR3 protein: CASSVNPAYEQYF. The CDR3 bases are TGTGCCAGCAGCGTAAACCCGGCCTACGAGCAGTACTTC.

This chain joins TRBV5-1 and TRBJ1-2, with D tentatively TRBD1 (5 bases). The V end lost 0 bases, the J end lost 2 bases, and 11 bases lay between the germline ends. CDR3 length: 15 amino acids. Germline-derived CDR1 and CDR2 are SGHRS and YFSETQ. The CDR3 nucleotides are TGCGCCAGCAGCTTGGACGGGACTACAAACTATGGCTACACCTTC. As protein: CASSLDGTTNYGYTF.

This clonotype has just a few counts. The CDR3 protein is CASSQGGQENYGYTF. CDR3 nucleotides: TGTGCCAGCAGCCAGGGGGGACAGGAAAACTATGGCTACACCTTC. The chain links TRBV4-2 to TRBJ1-2; 8 bases are shared with TRBD1. Trimming cost V 3 bases and J 2 bases; bases outside gene matches: 5. CDR1 and CDR2 from the germline V gene are LGHNA and YNFKEQ. This CDR3 is 15 amino acids long.

Only a few counts were recorded for this clonotype. J is TRBJ2-2 and V is TRBV5-1, with 8 bases matching TRBD1. Germline CDR1 and CDR2: SGHRS and YFSETQ. The CDR3 covers 17 residues. V was pared by 1 base and J by 5 bases, with 10 bases of the junction left unmatched. The CDR3 region has the DNA TGCGCCAGCAGCTTGAATTCAGGGGGCGGATCGACCGGGGAGCTGTTTTTT. Amino acid sequence: CASSLNSGGGSTGELFF.

This clonotype occurred many times. The J gene is TRBJ2-4, the V gene TRBV12-3 or TRBV12-4; 8 bases fit TRBD1. This CDR3 has 16 amino acids. Germline trimming cut 3 bases from V and 0 bases from J; bases unmatched to any gene: 4. The CDR3 nucleotides read TGTGCCAGCAGTTTCGCAGGGGGCTTAGCCAAAAACATTCAGTACTTC. This sequence encodes CASSFAGGLAKNIQYF.

The chain has TRBV6-5 and TRBJ2-1, with 7 bases that match TRBD2. Germline CDR1 is MNHEY and CDR2 is SVGAGI. This CDR3 spans 17 amino acids. With V trimmed by 4 bases and J by 3 bases, 12 bases remained unmatched. In DNA form, the CDR3 reads TGTGCCAGCAGTTCCCCCAGTGCGGGAGAAGTCTACAATGAGCAGTTCTTC. Translating it yields CASSSPSAGEVYNEQFF.

This clonotype has only a few counts. The rearrangement uses TRBV29-1 and TRBJ1-1; tentative D call: TRBD1 (5 bases). V lost 5 bases and J lost 1, with 11 bases in between. CDR3 size: 13 residues. From germline, CDR1 is SQVTM and CDR2 ANQGSEA. The CDR3 reads CSVPQRGNTEAFF. The DNA for the CDR3 is TGCAGCGTTCCTCAAAGGGGGAACACTGAAGCTTTCTTT.

This clonotype was counted only a few times. This rearrangement joins TRBV7-2 to TRBJ1-2, with 10 positions matching TRBD1. V trimming: 5 bases; J trimming: 4 bases; junction bases outside the gene matches: 10. CDR1 is SGHTA, CDR2 FQGNSA, per germline. This CDR3 is built from 16 residues. The CDR3 region has the DNA TGTGCCAGCAGCCTCGACAGGGGGCGCGGGGGCTATGGCTACACCTTC. Translation gives CASSLDRGRGGYGYTF.

The chain links TRBV4-1 to TRBJ2-7, with 9 bases identical to TRBD1. Germline loops: CDR1 MGHRA, CDR2 YSYEKL. Unmatched junction bases numbered 6, after V lost 5 bases and J lost 4 bases. This CDR3 region has 14 residues. DNA of the CDR3: TGCGCCAGCAGCATGGCCGGGACAGGGTACGAGCAGTACTTC. Translation gives CASSMAGTGYEQYF.

A few counts support this clonotype. The CDR3 coding sequence is TGTGCCAGTAGTATAGATCGCGGCAACTACGAGCAGTACTTC. It specifies CASSIDRGNYEQYF. V gene TRBV19 combines with J gene TRBJ2-7; no reliable D call. V lost 0 bases and J lost 3, with 9 bases in between. Germline CDR1 and CDR2: LNHDA and SQIVND (reference sequence). The CDR3 runs to 14 residues.

V usage is TRBV6-5 and J usage is TRBJ2-7; the match to TRBD2 covers 7 bases. The CDR3 has 13 residues. V shed 2 bases and J 5 bases; nucleotides not matched to a gene: 3. Germline loops: CDR1 MNHEY, CDR2 SVGAGI. The CDR3 spells CASSYLGGDEQYF. The CDR3 nucleotides read TGTGCCAGCAGTTACCTGGGGGGGGACGAGCAGTACTTC.

This clonotype occurred a few times. The chain links TRBV4-1 to TRBJ2-3; D call uncertain. This CDR3 has 14 residues. The V and J ends lost 0 bases and 9 bases respectively, with 13 bases between them. Germline V lookup: CDR1 MGHRA, CDR2 YSYEKL. CDR3 sequence (DNA): TGCGCCAGCAGCCAAGACCTCTCCCCCGGCACGCAGTATTTT. Translation: CASSQDLSPGTQYF.